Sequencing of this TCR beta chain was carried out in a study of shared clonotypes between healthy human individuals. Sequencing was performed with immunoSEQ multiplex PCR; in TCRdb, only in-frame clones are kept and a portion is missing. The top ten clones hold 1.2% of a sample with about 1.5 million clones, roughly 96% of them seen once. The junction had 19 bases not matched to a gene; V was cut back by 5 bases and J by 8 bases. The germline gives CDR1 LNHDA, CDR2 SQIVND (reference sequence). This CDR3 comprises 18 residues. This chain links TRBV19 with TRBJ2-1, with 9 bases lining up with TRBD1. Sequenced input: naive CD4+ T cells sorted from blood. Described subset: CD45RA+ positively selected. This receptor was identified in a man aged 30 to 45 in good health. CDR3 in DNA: TGTGCCAGTAGTGAGATCGGGCTCGGGACAGGGATTATGGATGAGCAGTTCTTC. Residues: CASSEIGLGTGIMDEQFF. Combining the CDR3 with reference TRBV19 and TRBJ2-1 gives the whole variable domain DGGITQSPKYLFRKEGQNVTLSCEQNLNHDAMYWYRQDPGQGLRLIYYSQIVNDFQKGDIAEGYSVSREKKESFPLTVTSAQKNPTAFYLCASSEIGLGTGIMDEQFFGPGTRLTVL.